These 10 T cell receptor beta chains came from one sample sequenced in a study of spatial heterogeneity in lung cancer. Specified time point: sample taken at primary tumor resection. No antigen has been identified for these receptors. Broader study findings: Higher tumor mutation counts went along with higher counts of expanded intratumoral alpha and beta TCRs.

Each CDR3 protein gets one entry after TCRdb re-called the 5' RACE reads with MiXCR. The data show more than 4,500 distinct CDR3 sequences, more than 10% seen once. Sequencing was performed on lung tumor tissue, taken at surgery. The receptors come from a male donor with early-stage non-small cell lung cancer.

This clonotype was found many times. The V and J genes are TRBV12-3 or TRBV12-4 and TRBJ1-4, with a tentative D call TRBD1 (5 bases). This CDR3 comprises 13 residues. V gave up 8 bases and J gave up 8 bases, with 15 bases separating them. For the CDR3, the DNA is TGTGCCAGCGGTCAGGGCGGCGGAGAAAAACTGTTTTTT. It translates to CASGQGGGEKLFF.

This clonotype is medium-sized (0.01 to 0.1%). This chain uses TRBV7-2 with TRBJ2-3, with a tentative D call TRBD2 (6 bases). The CDR3 is made up of 16 amino acids. Trimming pared 5 bases from V and 4 bases from J, leaving 19 bases between. CDR1 is SGHTA, CDR2 FQGNSA, per germline. The CDR3 is CASSTPGLPTSDTQYF. The CDR3, as DNA: TGTGCCAGCAGCACTCCGGGACTTCCTACCTCAGATACGCAGTATTTT.

As for this clonotype: A much larger clone is a single base away; this may be a read error. The chain has TRBV12-3 or TRBV12-4 and TRBJ2-5, with unresolved D. The CDR3 length is 11 residues. V shed 7 bases and J shed 3 bases, with 6 bases lying between them. CDR3 DNA sequence: TGTGCCAGCAAAGCAGAAGAGACCCAGTACTTC. It is translated as CASKAEETQYF.

A remark on this clonotype: The junction departs from germline at one end; a sequencing error may be responsible. CDR3 bases: TGCAGTGCTCTCAAGGGGACAGGGGGAATGAACGCTGAAGCTTTCTTT. Its translation is CSALKGTGGMNAEAFF. The gene calls are TRBV20-1 and TRBJ1-1, with 11 bases fitting TRBD1. There are 16 residues in the CDR3. The germline V gene encodes CDR1 DFQATT and CDR2 SNEGSKA (reference sequence).

This clonotype was counted a few times. This sequence joins TRBV3-1 and TRBJ2-3, with D possibly TRBD2 on 7 matching bases. Trimming shortened V by 6 bases and J by 2 bases, and 15 bases separated the two germline ends. CDR3 length: 15 amino acids. Germline V gene lookup returns CDR1 LGHDT and CDR2 YNNKEL (reference sequence). In DNA form, the CDR3 reads TGTGCCAGCAGAAGGGGGGGCGCCCACACAGATACGCAGTATTTT. It specifies CASRRGGAHTDTQYF.

This sequence joins TRBV6-4 and TRBJ1-2, with D uncertain. Germline CDR1 MRHNA, CDR2 SNTAGT. This CDR3 has 14 amino acids. The germline V and J ends were trimmed by 2 bases and 4 bases, with 11 bases remaining between them. The CDR3 DNA sequence: TGTGCCAGCAGTGACATAAGGATCCTCTATGGCTACACCTTC. Residues: CASSDIRILYGYTF.

This chain joins TRBV27 and TRBJ1-2; 7 bases align to TRBD1. V trimming: 5 bases; J trimming: 4 bases; junction bases outside the gene matches: 7. The CDR3 is 14 amino acids. Germline V gene data show CDR1 as MNHEY and CDR2 as SMNVEV (reference sequence). In DNA, the CDR3 is TGTGCCAGCAGTCCCTCCAGGGGGATCTATGGCTACACCTTC. Translation gives CASSPSRGIYGYTF.

The chain recombines TRBV27 with TRBJ2-2; the match to TRBD2 covers 8 bases. The germline CDR1 and CDR2 sequences are MNHEY and SMNVEV (reference sequence). The V segment lost 5 bases and the J segment 1 base; nucleotides outside the gene matches: 3. The CDR3 totals 15 residues. CDR3 in amino acids: CASSLSGGNTGELFF. DNA for the CDR3: TGTGCCAGCAGTCTAAGCGGGGGGAACACCGGGGAGCTGTTTTTT.

This clonotype qualifies as medium-sized. The chain combines TRBV19 with TRBJ1-1; the D is unclear. This CDR3 comprises 13 residues. Germline CDR1 is LNHDA and CDR2 is SQIVND (reference sequence). DNA of the CDR3: TGTGCACGATGGAGCAGGTCCCCCACTGAAGCTTTCTTT. Residues: CARWSRSPTEAFF. The full variable domain, rest sourced from reference TRBV19 and TRBJ1-1, is DGGITQSPKYLFRKEGQNVTLSCEQNLNHDAMYWYRQDPGQGLRLIYYSQIVNDFQKGDIAEGYSVSREKKESFPLTVTSAQKNPTAFYLCARWSRSPTEAFFGQGTRLTVV.

The table lists this clonotype with a few counts. The chain combines TRBV5-4 with TRBJ2-1; 7 bases agree with TRBD2. From germline, CDR1 is SGHNT and CDR2 YYREEE (reference sequence). J lost 2 bases, V lost 0 bases, and 2 bases had no gene match. The CDR3 sequence is 15 residues long. DNA for the CDR3: TGTGCCAGCAGCTTGGGACGGGGGGCCTACAATGAGCAGTTCTTC. It yields the protein CASSLGRGAYNEQFF.